The 32 T cell receptor beta chains below come from one sample, sequenced in a study of blood T cells in healthy people across ages. With a J-beta primer mix and a sample-barcoded 5' primer, a second PCR ran 7 to 11 cycles. TCRdb called the 5' RACE reads again in MiXCR, with one record for every CDR3 protein. Of roughly 570,000 distinct CDR3 sequences in the sample, 25% to 30% were seen once. Material for sequencing was blood. The origin of the receptors is a woman in her 70s in good health.

In this sample, this clonotype turned up a few times. The chain recombines TRBV7-2 with TRBJ1-4; D is possibly TRBD1 (5 bases). The CDR3 spans 13 residues. V lost 1 base to trimming and J lost 14 bases, with 14 bases between them. CDR1 and CDR2 (germline): SGHTA, FQGNSA. CDR3 protein: CASSLVRGGLLFF. The CDR3 DNA reads TGTGCCAGCAGCTTAGTACGGGGGGGTTTGCTGTTTTTT.

There are a few counts of this clonotype. The V call is TRBV6-1, the J call TRBJ2-3, with 10 nucleotides matching TRBD2. In germline, CDR1 is MNHNS, CDR2 SASEGT. This CDR3 has 13 residues. Trimming took 7 bases from V and 5 from J; bases not matched to a gene: 3. In DNA, the CDR3 is TGTGCCAGCATGGTAGCGGGGGGAGATACGCAGTATTTT. This codes for CASMVAGGDTQYF.

The chain joins TRBV7-2 to TRBJ2-3, with 8 bases lining up with TRBD2. CDR3 length: 18 amino acids. V lost 1 base to trimming and J lost 0 bases; unmatched junction nucleotides: 9. Per germline, CDR1 SGHTA and CDR2 FQGNSA. The CDR3 region is CASSLDAGGGTSTDTQYF. Here the CDR3 DNA reads TGTGCCAGCAGCTTAGACGCGGGCGGGGGGACTAGCACAGATACGCAGTATTTT.

This clonotype was picked up a small number of times. The chain carries TRBV4-2 and TRBJ2-5, with 9 bases identical to TRBD1. The CDR3 has 17 amino acids. CDR1 LGHNA and CDR2 YNFKEQ come from the germline V gene. The ends lost 1 base at V and 5 bases at J; junction bases unmatched: 11. The DNA for the CDR3 is TGTGCCAGCAGCCAAGGTGAAGGGACAGGGATTCGGGAGACCCAGTACTTC. It encodes CASSQGEGTGIRETQYF.

A few counts support this clonotype. This chain connects TRBV4-2 to TRBJ1-4; D is possibly TRBD1 (6 bases). CDR3 size: 16 residues. Trimming pared 1 base from V and 0 bases from J, leaving 9 bases between. Germline CDR1 and CDR2: LGHNA and YNFKEQ. The CDR3 coding sequence is TGTGCCAGCAGCCAAGGGACAGCCGCAACTAATGAAAAACTGTTTTTT. Translation: CASSQGTAATNEKLFF.

This clonotype was found a few times. The CDR3 DNA follows: TGCGCCAGCAGCTTGAGCCTTGAGAACACTGAAGCTTTCTTT. Translation gives CASSLSLENTEAFF. The chain recombines TRBV5-1 with TRBJ1-1; no firm D call. The V end was cut by 1 base, the J end by 1 base, with 8 bases between. CDR1 and CDR2 from the germline V gene are SGHRS and YFSETQ. This CDR3 region has 14 residues. The entire variable domain, with the rest obtained from reference TRBV5-1 and TRBJ1-1, is as follows: KAGVTQTPRYLIKTRGQQVTLSCSPISGHRSVSWYQQTPGQGLQFLFEYFSETQRNKGNFPGRFSGRQFSNSRSEMNVSTLELGDSALYLCASSLSLENTEAFFGQGTRLTVV.

The chain couples TRBV4-3 to TRBJ2-7; D remains unclear. This CDR3 has 15 residues. Trimming took off 0 bases at V and 2 bases at J, with 11 bases between the two ends. Germline CDR1 reads LGHNA; CDR2 reads YSLEER. The CDR3 DNA reads TGCGCCAGCAGCCAAGACCCCCGATCCACCTACGAGCAGTACTTC. Amino acids: CASSQDPRSTYEQYF.

This chain uses TRBV6-5 with TRBJ2-7; D may correspond to TRBD1 or TRBD2 (7 bases each). Trimming left V 0 bases short and J 6 bases short, with 15 bases between. Germline V CDR1 and CDR2: MNHEY, SVGAGI. The CDR3 extends over 15 amino acids. The CDR3 region has the DNA TGTGCCAGCAGTTACTCGACCAGGGGGGGTGGCGAGCAGTACTTC. Translated: CASSYSTRGGGEQYF.

This clonotype showed up just a few times. V and J are TRBV2 and TRBJ2-7; 7 bases match TRBD1. There are 14 residues in the CDR3. Trimming removed 0 bases from V and 7 bases from J; junction bases left unmatched: 6. CDR1 and CDR2 (germline): SNHLY, FYNNEI. DNA for the CDR3: TGTGCCAGCAGTGAAGCGGGACAGTTGGGAGAGCAGTACTTC. Protein: CASSEAGQLGEQYF.

This clonotype occurred a few times. The CDR3 loop reads CASSVGQTGLAGAASYNEQFF. The CDR3 DNA reads as TGTGCCAGCAGCGTAGGTCAGACCGGACTAGCGGGGGCCGCATCCTACAATGAGCAGTTCTTC. The V gene is TRBV9, the J gene TRBJ2-1; 13 bases are shared with TRBD2. Losses at the gene ends were 0 bases for V and 1 base for J; bases not matched to a gene: 13. The CDR3 covers 21 residues. Germline CDR1 and CDR2: SGDLS and YYNGEE.

About this clonotype: No conserved phenylalanine or tryptophan ends this CDR3, so it is likely a read error. This chain links TRBV7-2 with TRBJ1-2, with 10 positions matching TRBD1. The CDR3 has 15 residues. The V and J ends lost 5 bases and 3 bases, in that order; junction bases with no gene match: 6. CDR1 is SGHTA, CDR2 FQGNSA, per germline. The CDR3 nucleotides are TGTGCCAGCAGCGCCCGGGACAGGGGCGACTATGGCTACACCGTC. It is translated as CASSARDRGDYGYTV.

This clonotype appeared a few times. The chain joins TRBV4-3 to TRBJ1-5; TRBD1 agrees at 7 bases. V lost 0 bases to trimming and J lost 8 bases; unmatched junction nucleotides: 13. The CDR3 has 17 residues. Germline CDR1 is LGHNA and CDR2 is YSLEER. CDR3 nucleotide sequence: TGCGCCAGCAGCCAAGATGGAAGTCGGACAGGTCGGAAGCCCCAGCATTTT. The encoded protein is CASSQDGSRTGRKPQHF.

This clonotype was counted a single time. The chain uses TRBV11-1 and TRBJ2-5; D is possibly TRBD1 (6 bases). The germline CDR1 and CDR2 sequences are SGHAT and FQDESV (reference sequence). The CDR3 totals 12 residues. Trimming took 7 bases from V and 7 from J, leaving 13 bases between them. Written as DNA, the CDR3 is TGTGCCAGCACGGACAGCCCGCGGACCCAGTACTTC. It translates to CASTDSPRTQYF.

V usage is TRBV2 and J usage is TRBJ2-3; D may be TRBD2 (7 bases). The CDR3 is 14 amino acids. Germline values: CDR1 SNHLY, CDR2 FYNNEI. V was cut by 7 bases and J by 1 base, with 12 bases left in between. CDR3 in amino acids: CASTRGGGTDTQYF. The CDR3 nucleotides read TGTGCCAGCACCCGCGGGGGCGGCACAGATACGCAGTATTTT.

The chain has TRBV10-3 and TRBJ2-1; D is ambiguous. The end of the DNA aligns better with TRBJ2-7, so the J call may be wrong. Per germline, CDR1 ENHRY and CDR2 SYGVKD. The CDR3 spans 14 residues. CDR3 sequence (DNA): TGTGCCATCAGTGAGTTCCCCAGCTCCTACGAGCAGTACTTC. Translation gives CAISEFPSSYEQYF.

This clonotype has a handful of counts. V usage is TRBV19 and J usage is TRBJ2-2; D is unresolved. CDR1 is LNHDA and CDR2 is SQIVND in the germline V gene (reference sequence). Trimming removed 7 bases from V and 7 bases from J, with 13 bases in between. The CDR3 runs to 13 residues. The CDR3 region is CASIQWEGGELFF. DNA of the CDR3: TGTGCCAGTATTCAGTGGGAAGGCGGGGAGCTGTTTTTT.

This clonotype has more than one count but fewer than ten. The V and J genes are TRBV5-1 and TRBJ2-3, with 8 nucleotides matching TRBD1. This CDR3 is 16 amino acids long. V was pared by 3 bases and J by 4 bases, with 10 bases of the junction left unmatched. CDR1 SGHRS and CDR2 YFSETQ come from the germline V gene. The CDR3 reads CASSSRIAGGSDTQYF. The CDR3, as DNA: TGCGCCAGCAGCTCCCGAATAGCAGGGGGCTCAGATACGCAGTATTTT.

The V and J genes are TRBV6-2 or TRBV6-3 and TRBJ1-2, with TRBD1 matching over 7 bases. V lost 1 base and J lost 7; bases outside the gene matches: 6. The CDR3 length is 14 residues. Germline lookup yields CDR1 MNHEY and CDR2 SVGEGT. CDR3 DNA: TGTGCCAGCAGTTACTTTTCAGGGGGACGTGGCTACACCTTC. Translated, it gives CASSYFSGGRGYTF.

This clonotype was counted a few times. The J gene is TRBJ1-4, the V gene TRBV30; perhaps TRBD1 as D (5 bases). The germline V and J ends were trimmed by 2 bases and 8 bases, with 21 bases remaining between them. The CDR3 has 16 residues. Germline CDR1 GTSNPN, CDR2 SVGIG (reference sequence). The CDR3 sequence is CAWSTARQRVQEKLFF. CDR3 DNA sequence: TGTGCCTGGAGTACCGCCAGACAGCGGGTTCAAGAAAAACTGTTTTTT.

This clonotype came up a few times. The chain couples TRBV18 to TRBJ1-4, with 7 bases matching TRBD1. J lost 5 bases, V lost 2 bases, and 5 bases had no gene match. Germline V lookup: CDR1 KGHSH, CDR2 LQKENI. This CDR3 region has 15 residues. In DNA form, the CDR3 reads TGTGCCAGCTCACCATTTACACAGGGGAATGAAAAACTGTTTTTT. As protein: CASSPFTQGNEKLFF.

This chain connects TRBV14 to TRBJ2-7; weak D call: TRBD2 (7 bases). This CDR3 has 16 residues. Germline lookup yields CDR1 SGHDN and CDR2 FVKESK. V lost 4 bases and J lost 1, with 17 bases in between. The CDR3, as DNA: TGTGCCAGCAGCCTCCTAGGGAGGGGGGCGTCCTACGAGCAGTACTTC. This translates into CASSLLGRGASYEQYF.

There are a few counts of this clonotype. The chain uses TRBV7-3 and TRBJ2-2, with D tentatively TRBD2 (7 bases). This CDR3 has 15 residues. Between the trimmed V and J ends, which lost 2 bases and 3 bases, there was a span of 10 bases. Per germline, CDR1 SGHTA and CDR2 FQGTGA. Here the CDR3 DNA reads TGTGCCAGCAGCTTATGGGGGGGCGACACCGGGGAGCTGTTTTTT. Protein product: CASSLWGGDTGELFF.

This clonotype has more than one count but fewer than ten. V and J are TRBV25-1 and TRBJ1-4; possibly TRBD1 for D (5 bases). This CDR3 comprises 14 residues. Germline V gene sequence: CDR1 MGHDK, CDR2 SYGVNS. Trimming cost V 3 bases and J 4 bases, with 9 bases left between them. The CDR3 spells CASSDTGSNEKLFF. The CDR3 DNA sequence: TGTGCCAGCAGTGATACAGGAAGTAATGAAAAACTGTTTTTT.

The gene calls are TRBV5-5 and TRBJ2-5; a weak D match, TRBD2 (5 bases). Germline lookup yields CDR1 SGHKS and CDR2 YYEKEE (reference sequence). The CDR3 sequence is 17 residues long. The V and J ends lost 4 bases and 2 bases respectively, with 21 bases between them. CDR3 in DNA: TGTGCCAGCAGCGCGACTTTATTACGCACGGGGCAAGAGACCCAGTACTTC. Translated: CASSATLLRTGQETQYF.

The chain employs TRBV7-9 and TRBJ1-1; perhaps TRBD1 as D (6 bases). Trimming took off 2 bases at V and 2 bases at J, with 12 bases between the two ends. Germline V lookup: CDR1 SEHNR, CDR2 FQNEAQ (reference sequence). The CDR3 length is 15 residues. In DNA, the CDR3 is TGTGCCAGCAGCTTATACGGGGGCGGAAACACTGAAGCTTTCTTT. Amino acids: CASSLYGGGNTEAFF.

V gene TRBV27 combines with J gene TRBJ2-5; TRBD2 might be the D (5 bases). V was pared by 6 bases and J by 5 bases, with 13 bases between. The V gene's germline CDR1 is MNHEY and CDR2 SMNVEV (reference sequence). The CDR3 is 13 residues long. For the CDR3, the DNA is TGTGCCAGCAGACGGGGTTTGTTTGAGACCCAGTACTTC. Translated: CASRRGLFETQYF.

This sequence joins TRBV4-3 and TRBJ2-7, with TRBD2 identical over 10 bases. CDR3 length: 17 residues. CDR1 and CDR2 (germline): LGHNA, YSLEER. V dropped 4 bases and J dropped 3; count of bases not matched to a gene: 12. The CDR3 is CASSREHRASGGYEQYF. The CDR3 bases are TGCGCCAGCAGCCGTGAGCATCGGGCTAGCGGGGGCTACGAGCAGTACTTC.

This clonotype was seen more than once but under ten times. The genes are TRBV7-2 and TRBJ2-7, with D unclear. In germline, CDR1 is SGHTA, CDR2 FQGNSA. The CDR3 is 13 residues long. The V end was cut by 1 base, the J end by 2 bases, with 6 bases between. In nucleotides, the CDR3 is TGTGCCAGCAGCTTAGAGAGTACCTACGAGCAGTACTTC. Protein product: CASSLESTYEQYF. The full variable domain, completed using reference TRBV7-2 and TRBJ2-7, is GAGVSQSPSNKVTEKGKDVELRCDPISGHTALYWYRQSLGQGLEFLIYFQGNSAPDKSGLPSDRFSAERTGGSVSTLTIQRTQQEDSAVYLCASSLESTYEQYFGPGTRLTVT.

The gene calls are TRBV2 and TRBJ1-6; D is undetermined. The CDR3 runs 15 residues. Trimming removed 5 bases at V and 6 bases at J, with 14 bases between. Germline loops: CDR1 SNHLY, CDR2 FYNNEI. The chain's CDR3 is CASSRPSGSNSPLHF. In nucleotides, the CDR3 is TGTGCCAGCAGTCGCCCCAGTGGAAGTAATTCACCCCTCCACTTT.

The V gene is TRBV29-1, the J gene TRBJ2-2; 11 positions match TRBD1. The CDR3 is 15 amino acids. Germline-derived CDR1 and CDR2 are SQVTM and ANQGSEA. Unmatched junction bases numbered 2, after V lost 5 bases and J lost 0 bases. In nucleotides, the CDR3 is TGCAGCGTTTGGGACAGGGGGGCGAACACCGGGGAGCTGTTTTTT. Amino acids: CSVWDRGANTGELFF.

The chain is built from TRBV5-1 and TRBJ1-4; D might be TRBD1 (6 bases). Germline V gives CDR1 SGHRS, CDR2 YFSETQ. The CDR3 is 14 residues long. Trimming took 0 bases from V and 3 from J, leaving 6 bases between them. Here the CDR3 reads CASSLGQANEKLFF. In nucleotides, the CDR3 is TGCGCCAGCAGCTTGGGACAGGCTAATGAAAAACTGTTTTTT.

In this sample, this clonotype turned up a few times. One end of the junction varies from germline; a read error may be responsible. The chain couples TRBV20-1 to TRBJ1-2, with D possibly being TRBD1 (5 bases). Germline CDR1 and CDR2: DFQATT and SNEGSKA (reference sequence). This CDR3 is built from 13 residues. The CDR3 nucleotides read TGCAGTGCTACGATAGGGACTAACCATGGCTACACCTTC. Translating gives CSATIGTNHGYTF.